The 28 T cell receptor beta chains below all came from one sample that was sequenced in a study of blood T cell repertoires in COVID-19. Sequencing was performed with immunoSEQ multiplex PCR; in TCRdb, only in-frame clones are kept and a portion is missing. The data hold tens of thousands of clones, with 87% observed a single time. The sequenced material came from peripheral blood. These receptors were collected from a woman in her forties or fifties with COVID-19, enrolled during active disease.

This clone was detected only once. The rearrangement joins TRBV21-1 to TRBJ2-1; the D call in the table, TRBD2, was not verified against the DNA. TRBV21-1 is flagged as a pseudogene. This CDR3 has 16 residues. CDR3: CASSKDLGEGRNEQFF. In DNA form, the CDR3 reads TGTGCCAGCAGCAAAGATTTGGGGGAGGGCCGGAATGAGCAGTTCTTC.

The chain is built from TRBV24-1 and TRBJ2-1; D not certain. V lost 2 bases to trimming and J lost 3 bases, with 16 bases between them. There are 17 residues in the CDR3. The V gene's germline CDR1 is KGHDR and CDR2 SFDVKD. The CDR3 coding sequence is TGTGCCACCAGTGATTCAGGCCCAGCAGGAATCTACAATGAGCAGTTCTTC. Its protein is CATSDSGPAGIYNEQFF.

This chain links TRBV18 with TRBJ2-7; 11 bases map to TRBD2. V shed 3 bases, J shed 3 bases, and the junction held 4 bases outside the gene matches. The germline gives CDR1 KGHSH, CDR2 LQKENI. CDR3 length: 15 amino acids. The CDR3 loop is CASSPGTSGNYEQYF. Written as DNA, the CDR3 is TGTGCCAGCTCACCGGGGACTAGCGGAAACTACGAGCAGTACTTC. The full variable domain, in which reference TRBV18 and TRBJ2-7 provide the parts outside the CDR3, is NAGVMQNPRHLVRRRGQEARLRCSPMKGHSHVYWYRQLPEEGLKFMVYLQKENIIDESGMPKERFSAEFPKEGPSILRIQQVVRGDSAAYFCASSPGTSGNYEQYFGPGTRLTVT.

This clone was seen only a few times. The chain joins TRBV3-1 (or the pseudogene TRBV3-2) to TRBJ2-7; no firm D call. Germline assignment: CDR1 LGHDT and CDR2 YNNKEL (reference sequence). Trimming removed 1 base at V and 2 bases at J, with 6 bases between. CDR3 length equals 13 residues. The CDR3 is CASSQGLTYEQYF. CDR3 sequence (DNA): TGTGCCAGCAGCCAAGGCCTAACCTACGAGCAGTACTTC.

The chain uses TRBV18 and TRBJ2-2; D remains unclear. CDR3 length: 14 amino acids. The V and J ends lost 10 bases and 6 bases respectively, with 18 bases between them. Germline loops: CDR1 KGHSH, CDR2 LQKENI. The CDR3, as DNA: TGTGCCACCACTACATCCGGAGAGGCCGGGGAGCTGTTTTTT. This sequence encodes CATTTSGEAGELFF.

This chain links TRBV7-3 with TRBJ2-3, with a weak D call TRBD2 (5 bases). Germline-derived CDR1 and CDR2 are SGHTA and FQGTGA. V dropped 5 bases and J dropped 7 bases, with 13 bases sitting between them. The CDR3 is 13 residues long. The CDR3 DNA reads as TGTGCCAGCAGCGTAGCTGAGCGGTATACGCAGTATTTT. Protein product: CASSVAERYTQYF.

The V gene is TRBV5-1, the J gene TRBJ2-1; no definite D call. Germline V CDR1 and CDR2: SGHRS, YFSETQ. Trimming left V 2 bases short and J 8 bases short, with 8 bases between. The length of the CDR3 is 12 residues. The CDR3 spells CASSLGVDEQFF. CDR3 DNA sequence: TGCGCCAGCAGCTTAGGAGTGGATGAGCAGTTCTTC.

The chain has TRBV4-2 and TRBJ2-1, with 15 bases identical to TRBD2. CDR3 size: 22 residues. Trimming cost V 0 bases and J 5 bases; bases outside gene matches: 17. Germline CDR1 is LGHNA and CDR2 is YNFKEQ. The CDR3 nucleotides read TGTGCCAGCAGCCAAGATCTCGCCAGGGGACTAGCGGGAGGAGTAGTCCACAATGAGCAGTTCTTC. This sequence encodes CASSQDLARGLAGGVVHNEQFF.

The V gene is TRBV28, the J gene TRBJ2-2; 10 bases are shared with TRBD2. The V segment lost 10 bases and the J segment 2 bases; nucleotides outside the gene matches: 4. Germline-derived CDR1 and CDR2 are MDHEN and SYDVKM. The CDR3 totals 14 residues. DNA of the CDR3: TGTGCCATCAAACTAGCGGGAAACACCGGGGAGCTGTTTTTT. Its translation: CAIKLAGNTGELFF.

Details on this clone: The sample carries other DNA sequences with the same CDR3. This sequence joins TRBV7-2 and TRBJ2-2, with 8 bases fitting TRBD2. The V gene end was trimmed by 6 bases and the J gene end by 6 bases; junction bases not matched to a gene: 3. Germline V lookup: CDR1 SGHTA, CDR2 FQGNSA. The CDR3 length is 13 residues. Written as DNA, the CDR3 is TGTGCCAGCAGTCGGGGGGGTGCCGGGGAGCTGTTTTTT. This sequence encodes CASSRGGAGELFF. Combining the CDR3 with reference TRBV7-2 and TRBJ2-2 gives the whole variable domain GAGVSQSPSNKVTEKGKDVELRCDPISGHTALYWYRQSLGQGLEFLIYFQGNSAPDKSGLPSDRFSAERTGGSVSTLTIQRTQQEDSAVYLCASSRGGAGELFFGEGSRLTVL.

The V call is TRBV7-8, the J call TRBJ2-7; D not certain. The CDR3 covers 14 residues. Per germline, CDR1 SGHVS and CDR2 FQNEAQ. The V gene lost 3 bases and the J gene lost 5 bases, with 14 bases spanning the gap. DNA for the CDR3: TGTGCCAGCAGCTTCGCGCCAGGTGGCAACGAGCAGTACTTC. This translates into CASSFAPGGNEQYF. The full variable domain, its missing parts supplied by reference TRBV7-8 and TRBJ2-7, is GAGVSQSPRYKVAKRGQDVALRCDPISGHVSLFWYQQALGQGPEFLTYFQNEAQLDKSGLPSDRFFAERPEGSVSTLKIQRTQQEDSAVYLCASSFAPGGNEQYFGPGTRLTVT.

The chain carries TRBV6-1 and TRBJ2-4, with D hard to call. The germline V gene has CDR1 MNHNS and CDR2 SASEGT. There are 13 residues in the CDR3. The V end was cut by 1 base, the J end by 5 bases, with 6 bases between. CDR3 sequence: CASSEGRENIQYF. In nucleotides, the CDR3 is TGTGCCAGCAGTGAAGGACGGGAAAACATTCAGTACTTC.

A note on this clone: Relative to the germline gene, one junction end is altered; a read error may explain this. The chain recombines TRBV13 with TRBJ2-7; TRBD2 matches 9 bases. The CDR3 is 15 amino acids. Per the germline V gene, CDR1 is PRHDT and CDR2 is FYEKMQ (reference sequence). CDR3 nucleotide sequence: TGTGCCAGCAGGTTAGCGGGAGAATACTCCTACGAGCAGTACTTC. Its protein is CASRLAGEYSYEQYF.

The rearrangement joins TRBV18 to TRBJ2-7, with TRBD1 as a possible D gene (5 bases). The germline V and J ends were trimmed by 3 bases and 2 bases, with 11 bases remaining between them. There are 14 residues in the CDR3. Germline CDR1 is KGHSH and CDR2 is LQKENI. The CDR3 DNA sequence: TGTGCCAGCTCACCCGGCCAGGGCGCCTACGAGCAGTACTTC. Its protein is CASSPGQGAYEQYF.

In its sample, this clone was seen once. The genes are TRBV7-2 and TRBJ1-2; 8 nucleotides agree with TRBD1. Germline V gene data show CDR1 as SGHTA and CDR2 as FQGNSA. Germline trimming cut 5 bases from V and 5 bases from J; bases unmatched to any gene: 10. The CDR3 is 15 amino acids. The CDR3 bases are TGTGCCAGCAGCAGGGGTGGCAGGGGGCCATATGGCTACACCTTC. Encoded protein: CASSRGGRGPYGYTF.

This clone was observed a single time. The CDR3 region is CASSSWTSGITGELFF. The CDR3 bases are TGTGCCAGCAGCTCCTGGACTAGCGGGATCACCGGGGAGCTGTTTTTT. V and J are TRBV6-2 or TRBV6-3 and TRBJ2-2; 12 bases align to TRBD2. CDR3 length: 16 residues. J was trimmed by 4 bases and V by 6 bases; bases with no gene match: 6. Germline V gives CDR1 MNHEY, CDR2 SVGEGT.

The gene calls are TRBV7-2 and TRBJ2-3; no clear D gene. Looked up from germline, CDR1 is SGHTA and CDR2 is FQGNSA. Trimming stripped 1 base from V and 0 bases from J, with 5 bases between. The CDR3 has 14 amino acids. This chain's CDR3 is CASSLETSTDTQYF. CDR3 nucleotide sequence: TGTGCCAGCAGCTTAGAGACAAGCACAGATACGCAGTATTTT.

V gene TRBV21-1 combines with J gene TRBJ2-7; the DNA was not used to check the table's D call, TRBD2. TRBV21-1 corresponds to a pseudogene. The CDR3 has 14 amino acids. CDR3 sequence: CASSKVAGNYEQYF. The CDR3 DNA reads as TGTGCCAGCAGCAAAGTTGCGGGCAACTACGAGCAGTACTTC.

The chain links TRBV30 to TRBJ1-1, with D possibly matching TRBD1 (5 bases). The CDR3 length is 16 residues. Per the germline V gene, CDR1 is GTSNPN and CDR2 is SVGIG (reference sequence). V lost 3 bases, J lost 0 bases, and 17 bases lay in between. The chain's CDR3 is CAWRKKQGYMNTEAFF. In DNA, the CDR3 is TGTGCCTGGAGGAAGAAGCAGGGTTACATGAACACTGAAGCTTTCTTT.

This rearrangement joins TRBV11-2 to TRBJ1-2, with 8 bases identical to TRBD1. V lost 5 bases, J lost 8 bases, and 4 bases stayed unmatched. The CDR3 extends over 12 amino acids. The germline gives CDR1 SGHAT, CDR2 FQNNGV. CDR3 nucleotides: TGTGCCAGCAGCCGGACAGGGCAAGGCTACACCTTC. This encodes CASSRTGQGYTF. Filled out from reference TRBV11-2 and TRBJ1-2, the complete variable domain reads EAGVAQSPRYKIIEKRQSVAFWCNPISGHATLYWYQQILGQGPKLLIQFQNNGVVDDSQLPKDRFSAERLKGVDSTLKIQPAKLEDSAVYLCASSRTGQGYTFGSGTRLTVV.

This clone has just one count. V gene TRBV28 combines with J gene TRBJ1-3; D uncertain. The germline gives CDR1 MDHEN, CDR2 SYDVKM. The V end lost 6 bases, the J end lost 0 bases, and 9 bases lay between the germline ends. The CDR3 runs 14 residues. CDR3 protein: CASRGGSSGNTIYF. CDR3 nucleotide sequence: TGTGCCAGCAGGGGTGGGAGCTCTGGAAACACCATATATTTT.

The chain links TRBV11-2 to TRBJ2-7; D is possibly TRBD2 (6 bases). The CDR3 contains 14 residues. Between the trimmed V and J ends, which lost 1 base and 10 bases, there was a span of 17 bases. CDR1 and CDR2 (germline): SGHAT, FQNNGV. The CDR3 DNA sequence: TGTGCCAGCAGCTTAGCAGGTGGGGAGGTGGGACAGTACTTC. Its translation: CASSLAGGEVGQYF.

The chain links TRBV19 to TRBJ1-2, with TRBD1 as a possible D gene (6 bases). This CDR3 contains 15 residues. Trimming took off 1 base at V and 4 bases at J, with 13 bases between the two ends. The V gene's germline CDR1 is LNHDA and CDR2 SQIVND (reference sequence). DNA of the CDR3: TGTGCCAGTAGTATAGCACAGGGAGGGCCCTATGGCTACACCTTC. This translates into CASSIAQGGPYGYTF.

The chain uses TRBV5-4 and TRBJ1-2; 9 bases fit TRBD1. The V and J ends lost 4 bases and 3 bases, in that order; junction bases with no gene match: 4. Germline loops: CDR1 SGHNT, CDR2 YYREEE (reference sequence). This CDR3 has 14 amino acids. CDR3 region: CASSGGQGYYGYTF. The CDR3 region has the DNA TGTGCCAGCAGCGGGGGACAGGGATACTATGGCTACACCTTC.

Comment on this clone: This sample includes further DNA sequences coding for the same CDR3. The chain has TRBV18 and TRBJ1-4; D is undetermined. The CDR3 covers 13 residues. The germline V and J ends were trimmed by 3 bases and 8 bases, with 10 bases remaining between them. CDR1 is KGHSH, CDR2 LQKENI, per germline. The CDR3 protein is CASSPTGGEKLFF. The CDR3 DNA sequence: TGTGCCAGCTCACCTACCGGAGGGGAAAAACTGTTTTTT.

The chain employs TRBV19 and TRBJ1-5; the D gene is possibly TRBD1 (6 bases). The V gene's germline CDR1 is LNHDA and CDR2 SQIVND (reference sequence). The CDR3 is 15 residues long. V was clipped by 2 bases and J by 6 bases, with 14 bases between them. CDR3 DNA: TGTGCCAGTAGTATACCCGGACAGTCACGTCAGCCCCAGCATTTT. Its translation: CASSIPGQSRQPQHF. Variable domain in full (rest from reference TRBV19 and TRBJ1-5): DGGITQSPKYLFRKEGQNVTLSCEQNLNHDAMYWYRQDPGQGLRLIYYSQIVNDFQKGDIAEGYSVSREKKESFPLTVTSAQKNPTAFYLCASSIPGQSRQPQHFGDGTRLSIL.

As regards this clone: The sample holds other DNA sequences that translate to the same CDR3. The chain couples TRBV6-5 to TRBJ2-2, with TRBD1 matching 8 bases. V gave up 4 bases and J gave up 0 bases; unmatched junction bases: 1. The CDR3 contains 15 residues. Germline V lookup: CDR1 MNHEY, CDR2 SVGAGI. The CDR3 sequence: CASSLTGANTGELFF. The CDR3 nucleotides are TGTGCCAGCAGTTTGACAGGGGCGAACACCGGGGAGCTGTTTTTT.

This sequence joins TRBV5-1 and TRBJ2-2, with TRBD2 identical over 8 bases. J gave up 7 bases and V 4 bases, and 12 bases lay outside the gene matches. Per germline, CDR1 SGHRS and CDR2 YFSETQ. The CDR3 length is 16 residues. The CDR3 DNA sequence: TGCGCCAGCAGCCTCCAAAGCGGGAGTTTTAACGGGGAGCTGTTTTTT. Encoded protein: CASSLQSGSFNGELFF.